This T cell receptor (beta chain) derives from a study of CD8 T cells in Susac syndrome. The CDR3 contains 16 residues. Trimming stripped 5 bases from V and 1 base from J, with 17 bases between. The RNA input was roughly 0.45 to 1 ug, and it was reverse transcribed with random hexamers. TCRdb recomputed calls from the immunoSEQ multiplex PCR reads with MiXCR, one row per CDR3 protein. The profile shows 100,000 to 150,000 distinct CDR3 sequences, around 95% of them singletons. Sequencing of TCR beta was carried out in blood CD8+ and CD4+ T cells. The sequencing input was CD8+ T cells from PBMCs. This clonotype was obtained from a human donor with Susac syndrome. The chain links TRBV12-3 or TRBV12-4 to TRBJ2-5, with D possibly TRBD1 on 6 matching bases. CDR3 in amino acids: CASSPVETGPQETQYF. The DNA of the CDR3 is TGTGCCAGCAGTCCTGTTGAGACAGGCCCCCAAGAGACCCAGTACTTC.